The clone carrying this T cell receptor (beta chain) has only a few counts. Its antigen is not known. This sample was included in a study of T cells in Graves' hyperthyroidism and ophthalmopathy. Germline V CDR1 and CDR2: MGHRA, YSYEKL. This CDR3 has 14 residues. Trimming shortened V by 8 bases and J by 0 bases, and 12 bases separated the two germline ends. RNA transcripts provided the source from which TCR beta CDR3 regions were amplified. HTBI primers were the set used in a first-round RT-PCR of the TCR CDR3. TCRdb recomputed calls from the multiplex PCR reads with MiXCR, one row per CDR3 protein. The profile shows roughly 380,000 distinct CDR3 sequences, about 15% of them singletons. Graves' hyperthyroidism qualified as stable when ophthalmopathy did not progress within 18 months. Together with thyroid ultrasound, orbital computed tomography, serum thyroxine and TRAb, clinical symptoms were used for diagnoses.

Study-wide results and limits: The model's output predicted ophthalmopathy at a median of roughly 6.9 months prior to onset.

The TCR was taken from a woman aged 60 to 75 with Graves' hyperthyroidism. The rearrangement joins TRBV4-1 to TRBJ2-3; D might be TRBD2 (5 bases). The sequencing input was blood. The CDR3 sequence is CASGLGGSTDTQYF. The CDR3, as DNA: TGCGCCAGCGGATTGGGCGGGAGCACAGATACGCAGTATTTT.